The 5 T cell receptor beta chains presented below share a single source sample, sequenced in a study of shared clonotypes between healthy human individuals. Profiling relied on immunoSEQ multiplex PCR, and the TCRdb table lists in-frame clones only, not all of them. Counted here are 500,000 to 700,000 clones, around 96% occurring once; the ten biggest clones make up 0.11%. Terminally differentiated effector memory CD45RA+ cells were excluded by CCR7 positive selection of CD45RO-negative cells. Sequenced: naive CD8+ T cells sorted from blood. The receptor set was obtained from a woman between 25 and 40 years old in good health.

Concerning this clone: This CDR3 is also generated by other DNA sequences in the sample. The chain employs TRBV29-1 and TRBJ2-7; D is perhaps TRBD1 (6 bases). CDR3 size: 12 residues. V was clipped by 4 bases and J by 1 base, with 8 bases between them. The V gene's germline CDR1 is SQVTM and CDR2 ANQGSEA. CDR3 region: CSVVQGSYEQYF. CDR3 nucleotide sequence: TGCAGCGTTGTACAGGGTTCCTACGAGCAGTACTTC.

The V gene is TRBV7-6, the J gene TRBJ2-1, with D hard to call. V was shortened by 5 bases and J by 4 bases, with 9 bases between the two germline ends. Germline CDR1 reads SGHVS; CDR2 reads FNYEAQ. This CDR3 contains 13 residues. CDR3 sequence (DNA): TGTGCCAGCAGCCTCAGTATTTACAATGAGCAGTTCTTC. Its translation: CASSLSIYNEQFF.

J is TRBJ1-1 and V is TRBV2; D uncertain. This CDR3 comprises 13 residues. CDR1 SNHLY and CDR2 FYNNEI come from the germline V gene. V was clipped by 10 bases and J by 0 bases, with 12 bases between them. CDR3 in amino acids: CATILDVNTEAFF. The DNA for the CDR3 is TGTGCCACCATACTAGATGTGAACACTGAAGCTTTCTTT.

The rearrangement links TRBV5-8 to TRBJ1-5; maybe TRBD1 (6 bases). This CDR3 is built from 14 residues. CDR1 is SGHTS and CDR2 is YDEGEE in the germline V gene. Trimming removed 4 bases from V and 2 bases from J, with 10 bases in between. DNA for the CDR3: TGTGCCAGCAGCCTGGCAGGGGGCAATCAGCCCCAGCATTTT. Translating it yields CASSLAGGNQPQHF. Full variable domain (rest looked up from reference TRBV5-8 and TRBJ1-5): EAGVTQSPTHLIKTRGQQATLRCSPISGHTSVYWYQQALGLGLQFLLWYDEGEERNRGNFPPRFSGRQFPNYSSELNVNALELEDSALYLCASSLAGGNQPQHFGDGTRLSIL.

V gene TRBV7-2 combines with J gene TRBJ2-7; TRBD1 matches at 9 bases. V dropped 1 base and J dropped 2; count of bases not matched to a gene: 3. Germline CDR1 is SGHTA and CDR2 is FQGNSA. The CDR3 totals 15 residues. The CDR3 loop is CASSLVWDRAYEQYF. The CDR3 DNA is TGTGCCAGCAGCTTAGTCTGGGACAGGGCCTACGAGCAGTACTTC.